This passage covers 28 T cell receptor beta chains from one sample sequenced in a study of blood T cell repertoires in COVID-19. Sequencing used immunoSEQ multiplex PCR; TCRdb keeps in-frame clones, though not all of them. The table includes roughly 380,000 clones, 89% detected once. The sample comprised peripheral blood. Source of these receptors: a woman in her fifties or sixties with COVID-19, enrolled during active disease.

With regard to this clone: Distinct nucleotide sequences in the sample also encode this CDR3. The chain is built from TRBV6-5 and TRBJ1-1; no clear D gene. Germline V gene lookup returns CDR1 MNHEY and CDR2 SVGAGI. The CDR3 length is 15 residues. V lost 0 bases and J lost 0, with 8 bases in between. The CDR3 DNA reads TGTGCCAGCAGTTACTCGAGGGAGGTGAACACTGAAGCTTTCTTT. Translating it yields CASSYSREVNTEAFF.

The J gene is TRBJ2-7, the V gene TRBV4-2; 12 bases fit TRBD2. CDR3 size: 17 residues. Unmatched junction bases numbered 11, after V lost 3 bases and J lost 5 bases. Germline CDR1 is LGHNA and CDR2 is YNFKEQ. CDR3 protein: CASSQPSLAGGGNEQYF. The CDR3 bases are TGTGCCAGCAGCCAGCCCTCACTAGCGGGGGGCGGCAACGAGCAGTACTTC.

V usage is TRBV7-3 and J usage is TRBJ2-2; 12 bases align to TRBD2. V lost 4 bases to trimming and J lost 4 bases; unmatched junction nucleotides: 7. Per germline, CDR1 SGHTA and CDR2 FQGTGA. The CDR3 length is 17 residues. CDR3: CASSSTLAGGGTGELFF. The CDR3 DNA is TGTGCCAGCAGCTCCACACTAGCGGGGGGAGGCACCGGGGAGCTGTTTTTT.

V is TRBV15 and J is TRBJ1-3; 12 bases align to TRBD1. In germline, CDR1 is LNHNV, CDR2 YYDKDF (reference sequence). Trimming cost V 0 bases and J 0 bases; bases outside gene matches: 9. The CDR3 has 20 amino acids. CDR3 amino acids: CATSRDLGTGGPDSGNTIYF. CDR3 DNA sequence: TGTGCCACCAGCAGAGATCTTGGGACAGGGGGCCCCGACTCTGGAAACACCATATATTTT.

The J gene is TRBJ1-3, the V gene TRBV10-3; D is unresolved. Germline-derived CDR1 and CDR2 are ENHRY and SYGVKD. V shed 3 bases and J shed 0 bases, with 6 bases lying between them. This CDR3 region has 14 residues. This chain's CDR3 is CAISETFSGNTIYF. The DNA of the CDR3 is TGTGCCATCAGTGAAACTTTCTCTGGAAACACCATATATTTT.

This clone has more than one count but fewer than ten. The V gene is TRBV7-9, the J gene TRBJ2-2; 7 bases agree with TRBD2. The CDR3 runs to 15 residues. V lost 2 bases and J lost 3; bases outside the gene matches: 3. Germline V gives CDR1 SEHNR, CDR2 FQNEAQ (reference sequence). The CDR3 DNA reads TGTGCCAGCAGCTTATTTGCGGGGGACACCGGGGAGCTGTTTTTT. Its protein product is CASSLFAGDTGELFF.

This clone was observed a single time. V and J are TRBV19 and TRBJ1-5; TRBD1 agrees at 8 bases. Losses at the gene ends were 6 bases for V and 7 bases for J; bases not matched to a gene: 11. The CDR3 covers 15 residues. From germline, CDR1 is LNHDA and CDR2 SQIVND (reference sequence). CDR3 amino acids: CASSARGQGGQPQHF. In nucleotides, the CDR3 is TGTGCCAGTAGCGCCCGCGGACAGGGTGGCCAGCCCCAGCATTTT.

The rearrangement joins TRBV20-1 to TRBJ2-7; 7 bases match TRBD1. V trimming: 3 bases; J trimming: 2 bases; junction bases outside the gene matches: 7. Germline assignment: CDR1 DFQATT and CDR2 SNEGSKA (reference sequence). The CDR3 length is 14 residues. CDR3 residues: CSASLPGGAYEQYF. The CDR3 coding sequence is TGCAGTGCTAGTCTCCCAGGGGGAGCCTACGAGCAGTACTTC.

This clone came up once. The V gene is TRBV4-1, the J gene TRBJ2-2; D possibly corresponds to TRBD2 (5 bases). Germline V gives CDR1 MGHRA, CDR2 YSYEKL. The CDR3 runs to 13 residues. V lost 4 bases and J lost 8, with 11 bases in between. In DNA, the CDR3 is TGCGCCAGCAGCCGTGAGGGTATTGGGGAGCTGTTTTTT. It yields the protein CASSREGIGELFF.

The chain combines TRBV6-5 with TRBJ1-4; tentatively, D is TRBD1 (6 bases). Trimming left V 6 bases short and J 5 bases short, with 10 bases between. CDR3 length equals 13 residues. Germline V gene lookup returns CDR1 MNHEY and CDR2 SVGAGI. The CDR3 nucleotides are TGTGCCAGCAGCCTAACAGGGAATGAAAAACTGTTTTTT. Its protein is CASSLTGNEKLFF.

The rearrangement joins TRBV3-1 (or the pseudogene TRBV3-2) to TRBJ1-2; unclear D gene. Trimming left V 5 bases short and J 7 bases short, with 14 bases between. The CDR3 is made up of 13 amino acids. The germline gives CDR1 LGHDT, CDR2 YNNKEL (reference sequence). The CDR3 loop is CASSADSVGGYTF. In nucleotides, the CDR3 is TGTGCCAGCAGCGCGGACTCTGTAGGTGGCTACACCTTC.

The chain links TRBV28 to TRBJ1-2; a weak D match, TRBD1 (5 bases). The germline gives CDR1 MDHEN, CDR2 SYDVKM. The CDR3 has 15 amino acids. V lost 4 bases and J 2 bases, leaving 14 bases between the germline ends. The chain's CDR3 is CASSSDTPRNYGYTF. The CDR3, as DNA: TGTGCCAGCAGTTCGGACACTCCTAGGAACTATGGCTACACCTTC.

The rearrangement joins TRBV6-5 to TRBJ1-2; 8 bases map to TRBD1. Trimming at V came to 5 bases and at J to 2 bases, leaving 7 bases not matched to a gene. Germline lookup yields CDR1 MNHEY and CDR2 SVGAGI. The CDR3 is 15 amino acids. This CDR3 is CASSPLGQVNYGYTF. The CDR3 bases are TGTGCCAGCAGTCCCCTGGGACAGGTCAACTATGGCTACACCTTC.

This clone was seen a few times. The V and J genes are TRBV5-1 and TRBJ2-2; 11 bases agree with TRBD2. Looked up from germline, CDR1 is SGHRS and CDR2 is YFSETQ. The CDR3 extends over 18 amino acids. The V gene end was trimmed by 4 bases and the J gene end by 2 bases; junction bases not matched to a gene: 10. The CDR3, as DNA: TGCGCCAGCAGCCAGACCCCGGGACTAGCGGCTAACACCGGGGAGCTGTTTTTT. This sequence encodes CASSQTPGLAANTGELFF.

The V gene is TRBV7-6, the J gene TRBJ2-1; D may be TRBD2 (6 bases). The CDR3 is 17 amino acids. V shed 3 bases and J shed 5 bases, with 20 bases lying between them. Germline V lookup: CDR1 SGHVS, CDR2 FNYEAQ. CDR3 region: CASSFPRGSGNNNEQFF. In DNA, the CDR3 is TGTGCCAGCAGCTTCCCCCGGGGTAGCGGAAACAACAATGAGCAGTTCTTC.

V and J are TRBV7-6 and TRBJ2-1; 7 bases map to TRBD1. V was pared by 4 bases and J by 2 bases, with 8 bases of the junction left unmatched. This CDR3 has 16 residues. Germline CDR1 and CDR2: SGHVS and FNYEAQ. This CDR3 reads CASSSEIGTAYNEQFF. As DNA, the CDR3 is TGTGCCAGCAGCTCCGAGATCGGGACAGCCTACAATGAGCAGTTCTTC.

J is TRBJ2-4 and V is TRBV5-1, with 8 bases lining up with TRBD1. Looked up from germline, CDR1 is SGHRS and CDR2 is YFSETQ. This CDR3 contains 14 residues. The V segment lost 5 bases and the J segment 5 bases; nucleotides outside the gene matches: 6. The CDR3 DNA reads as TGCGCCAGCAGGCAGGGACAGGTCGAAAACATTCAGTACTTC. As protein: CASRQGQVENIQYF.

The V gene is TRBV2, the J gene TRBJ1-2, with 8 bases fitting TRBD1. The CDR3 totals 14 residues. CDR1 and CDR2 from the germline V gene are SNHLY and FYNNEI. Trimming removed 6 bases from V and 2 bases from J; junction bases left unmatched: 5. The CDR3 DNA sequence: TGTGCCAGCAGGCCCACAGGGGGAAACTATGGCTACACCTTC. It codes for CASRPTGGNYGYTF. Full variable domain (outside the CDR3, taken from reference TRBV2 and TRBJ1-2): EPEVTQTPSHQVTQMGQEVILRCVPISNHLYFYWYRQILGQKVEFLVSFYNNEISEKSEIFDDQFSVERPDGSNFTLKIRSTKLEDSAMYFCASRPTGGNYGYTFGSGTRLTVV.

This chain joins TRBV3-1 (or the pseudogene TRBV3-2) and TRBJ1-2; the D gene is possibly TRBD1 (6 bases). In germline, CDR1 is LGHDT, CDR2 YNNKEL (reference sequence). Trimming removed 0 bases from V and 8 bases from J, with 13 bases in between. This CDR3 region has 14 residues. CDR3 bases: TGTGCCAGCAGCCAAGATGGGGGCGCTGAAGGCTACACCTTC. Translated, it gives CASSQDGGAEGYTF.

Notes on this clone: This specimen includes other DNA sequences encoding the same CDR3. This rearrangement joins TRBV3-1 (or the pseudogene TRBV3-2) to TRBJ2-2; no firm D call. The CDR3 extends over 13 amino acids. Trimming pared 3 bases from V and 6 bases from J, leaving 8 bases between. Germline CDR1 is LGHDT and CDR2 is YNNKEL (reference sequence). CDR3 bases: TGTGCCAGCAGCCAGGTTAGCCCCGGGGAGCTGTTTTTT. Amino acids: CASSQVSPGELFF.

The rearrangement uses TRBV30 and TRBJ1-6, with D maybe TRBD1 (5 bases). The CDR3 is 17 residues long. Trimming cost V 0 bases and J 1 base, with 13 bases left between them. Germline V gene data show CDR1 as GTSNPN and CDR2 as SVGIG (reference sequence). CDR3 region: CAWSVGGYSSYNSPLHF. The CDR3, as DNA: TGTGCCTGGAGTGTGGGGGGGTACTCATCCTATAATTCACCCCTCCACTTT.

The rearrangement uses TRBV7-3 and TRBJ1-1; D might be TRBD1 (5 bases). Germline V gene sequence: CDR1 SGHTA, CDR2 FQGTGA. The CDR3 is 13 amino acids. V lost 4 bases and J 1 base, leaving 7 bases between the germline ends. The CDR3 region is CASSSDRNTEAFF. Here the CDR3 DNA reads TGTGCCAGCAGCTCCGACAGGAACACTGAAGCTTTCTTT.

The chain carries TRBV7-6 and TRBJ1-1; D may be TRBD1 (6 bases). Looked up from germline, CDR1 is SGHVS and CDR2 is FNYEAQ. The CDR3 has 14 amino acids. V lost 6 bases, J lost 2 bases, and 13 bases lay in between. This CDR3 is CASSRQQGNTEAFF. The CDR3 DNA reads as TGTGCCAGCAGTCGTCAACAGGGAAACACTGAAGCTTTCTTT. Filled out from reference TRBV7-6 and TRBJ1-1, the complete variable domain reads GAGVSQSPRYKVTKRGQDVALRCDPISGHVSLYWYRQALGQGPEFLTYFNYEAQQDKSGLPNDRFSAERPEGSISTLTIQRTEQRDSAMYRCASSRQQGNTEAFFGQGTRLTVV.

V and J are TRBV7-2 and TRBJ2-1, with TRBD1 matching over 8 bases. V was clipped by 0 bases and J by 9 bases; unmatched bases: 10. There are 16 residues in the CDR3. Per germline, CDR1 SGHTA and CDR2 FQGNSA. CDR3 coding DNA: TGTGCCAGCAGCTTAGCAGGACAGGGCGTGGGGGGTGAGCAGTTCTTC. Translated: CASSLAGQGVGGEQFF.

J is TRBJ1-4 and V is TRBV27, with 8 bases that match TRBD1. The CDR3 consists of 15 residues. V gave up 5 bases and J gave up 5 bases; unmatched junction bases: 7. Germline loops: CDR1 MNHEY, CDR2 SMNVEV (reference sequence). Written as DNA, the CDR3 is TGTGCCAGCAGTATTACAGGGGGACTAAATGAAAAACTGTTTTTT. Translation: CASSITGGLNEKLFF.

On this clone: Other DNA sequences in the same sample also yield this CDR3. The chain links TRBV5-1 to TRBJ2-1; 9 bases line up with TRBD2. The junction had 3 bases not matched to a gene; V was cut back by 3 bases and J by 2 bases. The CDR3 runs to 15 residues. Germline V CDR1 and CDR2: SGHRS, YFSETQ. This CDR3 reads CASSSLAGAYNEQFF. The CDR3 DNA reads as TGCGCCAGCAGCTCGTTAGCGGGGGCCTACAATGAGCAGTTCTTC.

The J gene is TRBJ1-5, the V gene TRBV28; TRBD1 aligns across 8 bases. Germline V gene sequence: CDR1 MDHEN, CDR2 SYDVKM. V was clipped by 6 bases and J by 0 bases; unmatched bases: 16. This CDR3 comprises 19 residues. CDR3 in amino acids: CASRGPGTGDPNSNQPQHF. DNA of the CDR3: TGTGCCAGCAGGGGCCCCGGGACAGGTGACCCTAATAGCAATCAGCCCCAGCATTTT.

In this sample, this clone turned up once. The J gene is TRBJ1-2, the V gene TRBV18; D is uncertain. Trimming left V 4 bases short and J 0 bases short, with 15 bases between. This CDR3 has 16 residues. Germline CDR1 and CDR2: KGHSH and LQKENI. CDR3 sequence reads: CASSLAQTKANYGYTF. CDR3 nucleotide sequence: TGTGCCAGCTCACTCGCACAGACGAAAGCTAACTATGGCTACACCTTC.